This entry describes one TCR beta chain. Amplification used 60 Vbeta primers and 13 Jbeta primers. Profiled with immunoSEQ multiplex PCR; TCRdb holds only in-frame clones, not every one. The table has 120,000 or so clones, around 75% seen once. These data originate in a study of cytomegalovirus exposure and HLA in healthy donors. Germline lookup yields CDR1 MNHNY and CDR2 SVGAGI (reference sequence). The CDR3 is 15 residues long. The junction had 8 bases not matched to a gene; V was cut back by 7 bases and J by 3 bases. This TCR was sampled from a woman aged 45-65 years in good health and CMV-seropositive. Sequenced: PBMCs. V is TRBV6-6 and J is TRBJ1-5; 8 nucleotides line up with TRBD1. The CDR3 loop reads CASNTGTGINQPQHF. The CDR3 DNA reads TGTGCCAGCAATACCGGGACAGGAATCAATCAGCCCCAGCATTTT.